This T cell receptor beta chain was captured in a study of regulatory T cells in long-lasting Graves disease. CDR1 MDHEN and CDR2 SYDVKM come from the germline V gene. The CDR3 runs to 16 residues. V was pared by 6 bases and J by 1 base, with 9 bases of the junction left unmatched. There are many counts of this clonotype. iRepertoire HTBI primers and Arm-PCR of CDR3 regions built TCR beta libraries. TCRdb redid the calling of the multiplex PCR reads with MiXCR, one entry per CDR3 protein. This table holds some 450,000 distinct CDR3 sequences, 23% found once. Stated time point: persistent/refractory GD, antithyroid drugs over 5 years with positive TRAb. Following extraction of RNA from PBMCs, that RNA was used to make the TCR library.

V usage is TRBV28 and J usage is TRBJ1-1; 9 nucleotides line up with TRBD1. Specimen: peripheral blood mononuclear cells (PBMCs), collected when the disease was refractory, from a patient treated with antithyroid drugs. This receptor was identified in a female donor with Graves disease. DNA for the CDR3: TGTGCCAGCAGCCAGGGACAGGGAAGATGGAACACTGAAGCTTTCTTT. It yields the protein CASSQGQGRWNTEAFF.